The source of this T cell receptor (beta chain) is a study of ipilimumab plus nivolumab after autologous stem cell transplantation. Study-level background: Patients received a median of about 5 ipilimumab and about 8 nivolumab doses.

As for this clone: The antigen is undetermined.

Study-wide points: Authors suggest TCR repertoire, Treg phenotype and gut microbiota support further study.

Patients received nivolumab 3 mg/kg at weeks 1, 4, 7, 10, then fortnightly to week 26. Assay: immunoSEQ multiplex PCR; the TCRdb copy retains only in-frame clones and omits some. In the table there are about 15,000 clones, roughly 74% of which are singletons. This CDR3 is 13 amino acids long. Germline-derived CDR1 and CDR2 are MNHNY and SVGAGI (reference sequence). The germline V and J ends were trimmed by 0 bases and 4 bases, with 4 bases remaining between them. The chain couples TRBV6-6 to TRBJ2-1; no reliable D call. The clonotype was recovered from a male donor with primary mediastinal lymphoma. Source: PBMCs, taken in a trial of ipilimumab plus nivolumab as post-transplant consolidation. CDR3 DNA: TGTGCCAGCAGTTACTCTAGGTACAATGAGCAGTTCTTC. It specifies CASSYSRYNEQFF.